Presented here are 2 T cell receptor beta chains from one specimen sequenced in a study of T-cell memory formation after mild COVID-19. TCRdb called the 5' RACE reads again in MiXCR, with one record for every CDR3 protein. The sample carries about 260,000 distinct CDR3 sequences, around 17% recorded once. The sequenced sample consisted of PBMCs or a T cell subset sorted from them (not recorded which). The receptors stem from a man younger than 35 who had mild COVID-19 (a few samples of this study predate the infection). Cell type and time point are not known.

This clonotype was found a few times. This sequence joins TRBV4-1 and TRBJ2-5; TRBD1 agrees at 9 bases. CDR1 and CDR2 (germline): MGHRA, YSYEKL. After removal of 2 bases from V and 0 bases from J, the junction contained 4 bases not matched to a gene. The CDR3 has 16 residues. The CDR3 spells CASSQTGGGYQETQYF. Written as DNA, the CDR3 is TGCGCCAGCAGCCAAACAGGGGGCGGGTACCAAGAGACCCAGTACTTC.

The chain is built from TRBV6-6 and TRBJ1-1; D remains ambiguous. Trimming stripped 8 bases from V and 1 base from J, with 8 bases between. Looked up from germline, CDR1 is MNHNY and CDR2 is SVGAGI (reference sequence). The CDR3 is 12 amino acids. CDR3 DNA: TGTGCCAGCGAAGGGTCGAACACTGAAGCTTTCTTT. Protein: CASEGSNTEAFF.